This is a list of T cell receptor beta chains from one sample in a study of OX40 agonist ivuxolimab in advanced cancers. Using immunoSEQ multiplex PCR, the repertoire was profiled, and TCRdb retains in-frame clones only, with some absent. The sample holds about 68,000 clones, about 89% seen once. The starting material was CD4+ or CD8+ T cells sorted from blood, obtained in a trial of the OX40 agonist ivuxolimab. Source of these receptors: an adult with an advanced solid tumor such as melanoma, head and neck, liver or kidney cancer. Each CDR3 is given with its conserved first and last residue. A D gene is named only where the DNA matches it firmly. Part of the rows lack a size; the others show once, few, many or a class for expanded clones.

CDR3 DNA,CDR3 protein,D gene,J gene,CDR3 length,clone size,V gene
TGTGCCAGCAGTGAATTCCGTAGTTCCCCCCAGCATTTT,CASSEFRSSPQHF,NA,TRBJ1-5,13,NA,TRBV6-5
TGTGCCAGCAGTTTAACAGGCCCCCTCCACTTT,CASSLTGPLHF,NA,TRBJ1-6,11,NA,TRBV28
TGTGCCGTCAGCGAAGGGACGGATCTCAACTATGGCTACACCTTC,CAVSEGTDLNYGYTF,NA,TRBJ1-2,15,NA,TRBV10-3
TGCGCCAGCGGGCAGCGGGAAAGCTCCTACGAGCAGTACTTC,CASGQRESSYEQYF,TRBD2,TRBJ2-7,14,NA,TRBV10-2
TGTGCCAGCAGTTTATTTTTAGCGGGAGGGCCCCAGCAGTACTTC,CASSLFLAGGPQQYF,TRBD2,TRBJ2-7,15,NA,TRBV27
TGTGCCAGCAGCGCCCTACTAGCGAGCAATGAGCAGTTCTTC,CASSALLASNEQFF,TRBD2,TRBJ2-1,14,once,TRBV11-2
TGTGCCAGCAGTGAAGGACTCTACGAGCAGTACTTC,CASSEGLYEQYF,NA,TRBJ2-7,12,NA,TRBV6-1
TGTGCCAGCAGTGAATGGAGCAATCAGCCCCAGCATTTT,CASSEWSNQPQHF,NA,TRBJ1-5,13,NA,TRBV27
TGTGCCAGCAGGCCCGCACTCGGGGGAAATCAGCCCCAGCATTTT,CASRPALGGNQPQHF,NA,TRBJ1-5,15,once,TRBV6-1
TGTGCCACCTCCCTGACGTCCGAGCCTAAGAATGAGCAGTTCTTC,CATSLTSEPKNEQFF,NA,TRBJ2-1,15,NA,TRBV10-3
TGTGCCAGCAGCAAAGAGTACCTAGCGGGAGTCGGGGAGCTGTTTTTT,CASSKEYLAGVGELFF,NA,TRBJ2-2,16,NA,TRBV21-1
TGTGCCAGCAGCTTAGTCGCAGGGAACACTGAAGCTTTCTTT,CASSLVAGNTEAFF,NA,TRBJ1-1,14,NA,TRBV7-8
TGTGCCAGCAGTGCTGGGACCGGGAATTCACCCCTCCACTTT,CASSAGTGNSPLHF,NA,TRBJ1-6,14,NA,TRBV25-1
TGCGCCAGCAGCGCGGGACTAGCGGGGTCCTACGAGCAGTACTTC,CASSAGLAGSYEQYF,TRBD2,TRBJ2-7,15,NA,TRBV5-1
TGTGCCAGCAGTTTGAGGGCAGGCCGTAATGAAAAACTGTTTTTT,CASSLRAGRNEKLFF,NA,TRBJ1-4,15,NA,TRBV27
TGTGCCAGCAGCCGGGGACAGTCGAACACTGAAGCTTTCTTT,CASSRGQSNTEAFF,TRBD1,TRBJ1-1,14,NA,TRBV5-8
TGCGCCAGCAGTTTGGGACTAGCGTTTACCTACGAGCAGTACTTC,CASSLGLAFTYEQYF,TRBD2,TRBJ2-7,15,NA,TRBV10-2
TGCGCCAGCAGCGAGGGACTAGCGAATTACAATGAGCAGTTCTTC,CASSEGLANYNEQFF,TRBD2,TRBJ2-1,15,few,TRBV5-1
TGTGCCAGCTCACCAGGATCCGGGGGCAATCAGCCCCAGCATTTT,CASSPGSGGNQPQHF,NA,TRBJ1-5,15,NA,TRBV18
TGTGCCAGCAGCCAGTACGAGCAGTACTTC,CASSQYEQYF,NA,TRBJ2-7,10,NA,TRBV27
TGTGCCAGCAACTCCCTCGGGGCCTCTGGAAACACCATATATTTT,CASNSLGASGNTIYF,NA,TRBJ1-3,15,NA,TRBV5-6
TGTGCCAGCAAGGGTGCAGGGGGGCAAGAGACCCAGTACTTC,CASKGAGGQETQYF,NA,TRBJ2-5,14,NA,TRBV25-1
TGTGCCAGTAGTAGACAGGGAGGTACTGAAGCTTTCTTT,CASSRQGGTEAFF,TRBD1,TRBJ1-1,13,NA,TRBV19
TGTGCCATCAGTGAGTCGAAGGATCAGCCCCAGCATTTT,CAISESKDQPQHF,NA,TRBJ1-5,13,NA,TRBV10-3
TGTGCCAGTAGCCTTGGTTCCAGGTGGGGGCTTCCGAACACCGGGGAGCTGTTTTTT,CASSLGSRWGLPNTGELFF,NA,TRBJ2-2,19,NA,TRBV19
TGTGCCAGCAGTTTGACAGGATACTATGGCTACACCTTC,CASSLTGYYGYTF,NA,TRBJ1-2,13,NA,TRBV27
TGTGCCAGCAGCTTACGGACTAGCGGTGAGCAGTACTTC,CASSLRTSGEQYF,TRBD2,TRBJ2-7,13,NA,TRBV7-8
TGTGCCAGCAGCTTAGGGACAGGGTTCTCTGGAAACACCATATATTTT,CASSLGTGFSGNTIYF,TRBD1,TRBJ1-3,16,NA,TRBV7-3
TGCAGCGTACGGTATAGTAGCAATCAGCCCCAGCATTTT,CSVRYSSNQPQHF,NA,TRBJ1-5,13,NA,TRBV29-1
TGTGCCAGCTCACTGACAAGTAGCACAGATACGCAGTATTTT,CASSLTSSTDTQYF,NA,TRBJ2-3,14,NA,TRBV18
TGTGCCAGCAGTGAAGGAGGTAGCGGACAAGAGACCCAGTACTTC,CASSEGGSGQETQYF,NA,TRBJ2-5,15,NA,TRBV6-1
TGTGCCAGCAGCGCGGCAGGGACGGCGAACACTGAAGCTTTCTTT,CASSAAGTANTEAFF,NA,TRBJ1-1,15,NA,TRBV9
TGTGCCAGTAGCTCGACGTCAGGATGGGCTAATGAAAAACTGTTTTTT,CASSSTSGWANEKLFF,NA,TRBJ1-4,16,NA,TRBV19
TGCGCCAGCAGCTTGGTCGGGACAGGGGGCGTAACAGATACGCAGTATTTT,CASSLVGTGGVTDTQYF,TRBD1,TRBJ2-3,17,NA,TRBV5-1
TGCGCCAGCAGTGAGTCTGGACGAGGAAACACCATATATTTT,CASSESGRGNTIYF,NA,TRBJ1-3,14,NA,TRBV10-1
TGTGCCAGTAGTATAGTTGGGCAGGGTCGGTCTGGGGCCAACGTCCTGACTTTC,CASSIVGQGRSGANVLTF,NA,TRBJ2-6,18,few,TRBV19
TGTGCCAGCAGCGAGGACGGAAGAAGAGCCATATATTTT,CASSEDGRRAIYF,NA,TRBJ1-3,13,NA,TRBV6-1
TGTGCCAGCAGCTCTAGGGGGCAGACGAACACTGAAGCTTTCTTT,CASSSRGQTNTEAFF,TRBD1,TRBJ1-1,15,NA,TRBV7-9
TGCGCCAGCAGCCAAGATTATGCGACAGTCAAAAACATCCAAGAGACCCAGTACTTC,CASSQDYATVKNIQETQYF,NA,TRBJ2-5,19,NA,TRBV4-1
TGTGCCAGCGGGCCTTTAGGGGGCCGGAGTCAGCCCCAGCATTTT,CASGPLGGRSQPQHF,TRBD1,TRBJ1-5,15,once,TRBV27
TGTGCCAGCAGCCAAGGGGTGATGGGCTACACCTTC,CASSQGVMGYTF,NA,TRBJ1-2,12,NA,TRBV14
TGTGCCAGCTCACTGACCGGGACAGGGGCGCCTGAGTCTGGAAACACCATATATTTT,CASSLTGTGAPESGNTIYF,TRBD1,TRBJ1-3,19,NA,TRBV18
TGTGCCAGCACTGAGACAGGGGGCGTCTATGGCTACACCTTC,CASTETGGVYGYTF,TRBD1,TRBJ1-2,14,NA,TRBV6-5
TGTGCCAGCAGTTTAGACAGGTATATGAGGACTGAAGCTTTCTTT,CASSLDRYMRTEAFF,NA,TRBJ1-1,15,NA,TRBV28
TGTGCCAGCGGGAGGGAGCAGTACTTC,CASGREQYF,NA,TRBJ2-7,9,NA,TRBV2
TGTGCCAGCAGCTCCCCGCGGCTATCCACAGATACGCAGTATTTT,CASSSPRLSTDTQYF,NA,TRBJ2-3,15,NA,TRBV5-4
TGTGCCAGCAGCCGATTTGTCTACGAGCAGTACTTC,CASSRFVYEQYF,NA,TRBJ2-7,12,NA,TRBV7-9
TGTGCCAGCAGCGAGATACAACAAGGACGAGCAGGAGAATATGGCTACACCTTC,CASSEIQQGRAGEYGYTF,NA,TRBJ1-2,18,NA,TRBV9
TGTGCCAGCAGCTACTCAAGGGACGGCACTACGGCTTTCTTT,CASSYSRDGTTAFF,NA,TRBJ1-1,14,NA,TRBV7-6
TGTGCCAGCAGCTTATCGGGAGGACAGGGCACAGATACGCAGTATTTT,CASSLSGGQGTDTQYF,NA,TRBJ2-3,16,NA,TRBV7-3
TGTGCCAGCAGGGCAGGAACCTATGGCTACACCTTC,CASRAGTYGYTF,NA,TRBJ1-2,12,NA,TRBV6-6
TGTGCCATCCCAAGGGGAGGGAATGAGCAGTTCTTC,CAIPRGGNEQFF,TRBD2,TRBJ2-1,12,once,TRBV5-4
TGTGCCTGGAGTTTAGGGGGCGCAGGTCAGCCCCAGCATTTT,CAWSLGGAGQPQHF,TRBD1,TRBJ1-5,14,NA,TRBV30